These 20 T cell receptor beta chains came from one sample sequenced in a study of immune evolution from preneoplasia to lung adenocarcinoma (dated by TCRdb to the early 2020s). The receptor library was made with the immunoSEQ multiplex PCR assay. TCRdb limited this immuneACCESS table to in-frame rearrangements with V and J called. A share of clones is missing; checked studies link under half to unresolved V genes, and the rest is unexplained. Present in this sample are about 3,900 clones, about 79% of which were seen just once. The biggest ten clones account for 9.5% to 15% of the sample. Source material: FFPE minimally invasive lung adenocarcinoma tissue. In light of the paper, this sample's cell subset or site label describes: micro-invasive lung adenocarcinoma (MIA). These receptor sequences come from a person between 65 and 79 years old with lung adenocarcinoma.

The rearrangement uses TRBV9 and TRBJ2-3, with TRBD2 identical over 7 bases. The V segment lost 3 bases and the J segment 3 bases; nucleotides outside the gene matches: 4. Looked up from germline, CDR1 is SGDLS and CDR2 is YYNGEE. CDR3 length: 14 amino acids. CDR3 sequence reads: CASSAGLGTDTQYF. The CDR3 bases are TGTGCCAGCAGCGCAGGACTAGGGACAGATACGCAGTATTTT.

The genes are TRBV18 and TRBJ2-5; possibly TRBD2 for D (5 bases). There are 14 residues in the CDR3. The V end was cut by 3 bases, the J end by 2 bases, with 10 bases between. Germline loops: CDR1 KGHSH, CDR2 LQKENI. The CDR3 loop reads CASSPEAIQETQYF. CDR3 sequence (DNA): TGTGCCAGCTCACCGGAGGCGATTCAAGAGACCCAGTACTTC.

The V gene is TRBV29-1, the J gene TRBJ2-7; tentatively, D is TRBD1 (6 bases). V was trimmed by 4 bases and J by 4 bases, leaving 11 bases between them. Per the germline V gene, CDR1 is SQVTM and CDR2 is ANQGSEA. The CDR3 is 12 residues long. CDR3 DNA sequence: TGCAGCGTTGGGCACCAGGGGTACGAGCAGTACTTC. This codes for CSVGHQGYEQYF.

The V gene is TRBV11-2, the J gene TRBJ2-3, with D unresolved. Trimming removed 0 bases at V and 7 bases at J, with 8 bases between. Looked up from germline, CDR1 is SGHAT and CDR2 is FQNNGV. This CDR3 is 13 amino acids long. DNA for the CDR3: TGTGCCAGCAGCTTAGATTACGTAAATACGCAGTATTTT. This gives the protein CASSLDYVNTQYF.

Regarding this clone: The conserved phenylalanine or tryptophan is not found at the CDR3 terminus, so this likely reflects a read error. No DNA is shown, since the ends of the CDR3 on it are uncertain; the CDR3 is the one TCRdb lists. The J gene is TRBJ1-4, the V gene TRBV28. The germline V gene encodes CDR1 MDHEN and CDR2 SYDVKM. The CDR3 contains 15 residues when both ends are counted. Here the CDR3 reads CASSPRTLMKSGAVL.

J is TRBJ2-3 and V is TRBV28; D gene ambiguous. Germline CDR1 is MDHEN and CDR2 is SYDVKM. The CDR3 contains 15 residues. Trimming left V 2 bases short and J 1 base short, with 10 bases between. CDR3 nucleotides: TGTGCCAGCAGTTTAGTGGCAGGAGGCACAGATACGCAGTATTTT. Protein: CASSLVAGGTDTQYF.

This chain uses TRBV5-1 with TRBJ2-7; TRBD2 matches at 7 bases. The germline V gene has CDR1 SGHRS and CDR2 YFSETQ. The CDR3 consists of 14 residues. V was pared by 4 bases and J by 1 base, with 5 bases of the junction left unmatched. In nucleotides, the CDR3 is TGCGCCAGCAGCGAGGCGGGAGTGTCCTACGAGCAGTACTTC. The encoded protein is CASSEAGVSYEQYF.

This clone came up a few times. The chain couples TRBV10-3 to TRBJ1-2; TRBD1 agrees at 7 bases. The CDR3 extends over 13 amino acids. Germline assignment: CDR1 ENHRY and CDR2 SYGVKD. The V gene end was trimmed by 8 bases and the J gene end by 8 bases; junction bases not matched to a gene: 11. In nucleotides, the CDR3 is TGTGCCATCGGTGTGACAGGGAGGGAGGGCTACACCTTC. Encoded protein: CAIGVTGREGYTF.

The rearrangement links TRBV5-4 to TRBJ2-3, with 9 nucleotides matching TRBD1. Germline CDR1 and CDR2: SGHNT and YYREEE (reference sequence). This CDR3 spans 16 amino acids. J was trimmed by 8 bases and V by 4 bases; bases with no gene match: 14. In nucleotides, the CDR3 is TGTGCCAGCAGCCCGGGACAGGGTTCGTGGAGTGGTACGCAGTATTTT. Translation gives CASSPGQGSWSGTQYF.

The genes are TRBV10-1 and TRBJ2-3, with 9 bases that match TRBD2. CDR1 is WNHNN and CDR2 is SYGVQD in the germline V gene (reference sequence). The CDR3 length is 19 residues. With V trimmed by 2 bases and J by 5 bases, 17 bases remained unmatched. CDR3 nucleotides: TGCGCCAGCAGTGAGACGAGGCTAGCGGGATTAGGCCGTGGAGATACGCAGTATTTT. Its translation is CASSETRLAGLGRGDTQYF.

The chain links TRBV5-1 to TRBJ2-3; 8 bases are a match to TRBD1. The CDR3 sequence is 15 residues long. V trimming: 5 bases; J trimming: 0 bases; junction bases outside the gene matches: 5. Germline loops: CDR1 SGHRS, CDR2 YFSETQ. CDR3: CASRPTGGSTDTQYF. The CDR3 DNA is TGCGCCAGCAGACCCACAGGGGGGAGCACAGATACGCAGTATTTT.

The V call is TRBV27, the J call TRBJ1-1; tentative D call: TRBD1 (5 bases). The CDR3 has 14 residues. Per germline, CDR1 MNHEY and CDR2 SMNVEV (reference sequence). The V end was cut by 6 bases, the J end by 1 base, with 12 bases between. CDR3 in DNA: TGTGCCAGCAGGAGTTTAGGGGAGAACACTGAAGCTTTCTTT. Translated, it gives CASRSLGENTEAFF.

This clone was seen a handful of times. The J gene is TRBJ2-6, the V gene TRBV2; TRBD1 matches 7 bases. The germline V gene has CDR1 SNHLY and CDR2 FYNNEI. The V and J ends lost 5 bases and 0 bases, in that order; junction bases with no gene match: 7. This CDR3 comprises 17 residues. The CDR3 DNA reads TGTGCCAGCAGTTCCAGGACAGGTAGCTCTGGGGCCAACGTCCTGACTTTC. Its translation is CASSSRTGSSGANVLTF.

The V and J genes are TRBV18 and TRBJ2-1, with D possibly matching TRBD2 (6 bases). The CDR3 consists of 15 residues. Germline assignment: CDR1 KGHSH and CDR2 LQKENI. V lost 2 bases and J lost 9, with 17 bases in between. The CDR3 region has the DNA TGTGCCAGCTCACCAGACGGGAGTGGCCTTCGTGAGCAGTTCTTC. Protein product: CASSPDGSGLREQFF. The complete variable domain, with remaining parts taken from reference TRBV18 and TRBJ2-1, reads NAGVMQNPRHLVRRRGQEARLRCSPMKGHSHVYWYRQLPEEGLKFMVYLQKENIIDESGMPKERFSAEFPKEGPSILRIQQVVRGDSAAYFCASSPDGSGLREQFFGPGTRLTVL.

This clone has only one observation. The V call is TRBV5-1, the J call TRBJ1-5; no firm D call. Germline V lookup: CDR1 SGHRS, CDR2 YFSETQ. Between the trimmed V and J ends, which lost 0 bases and 0 bases, there was a span of 7 bases. This CDR3 comprises 15 residues. The CDR3 region has the DNA TGCGCCAGCAGCTTGGACCGAGTTAGCAATCAGCCCCAGCATTTT. Encoded protein: CASSLDRVSNQPQHF. The full variable domain, rest sourced from reference TRBV5-1 and TRBJ1-5, is KAGVTQTPRYLIKTRGQQVTLSCSPISGHRSVSWYQQTPGQGLQFLFEYFSETQRNKGNFPGRFSGRQFSNSRSEMNVSTLELGDSALYLCASSLDRVSNQPQHFGDGTRLSIL.

The chain is built from TRBV5-1 and TRBJ1-1; D is possibly TRBD1 (6 bases). Trimming cost V 0 bases and J 4 bases, with 7 bases left between them. Germline V gene lookup returns CDR1 SGHRS and CDR2 YFSETQ. The CDR3 is made up of 13 amino acids. The CDR3 loop reads CASSLDRVTEAFF. For the CDR3, the DNA is TGCGCCAGCAGCTTGGACAGGGTCACTGAAGCTTTCTTT.

Comments on this clone: Within the sample, other DNA sequences also encode this same CDR3. The chain carries TRBV19 and TRBJ2-1; D unresolved. Germline assignment: CDR1 LNHDA and CDR2 SQIVND (reference sequence). This CDR3 spans 12 amino acids. V was pared by 7 bases and J by 4 bases, with 8 bases between. Written as DNA, the CDR3 is TGTGCCAGTAATGGCCTTTACAATGAGCAGTTCTTC. Its translation: CASNGLYNEQFF.

For the CDR3, the DNA is TGTGCCAGCAGGGTGACAGTGAACACTGAAGCTTTCTTT. Its translation is CASRVTVNTEAFF. The chain employs TRBV7-3 and TRBJ1-1, with D possibly TRBD1 on 5 matching bases. This CDR3 comprises 13 residues. The germline V gene encodes CDR1 SGHTA and CDR2 FQGTGA. The V gene lost 6 bases and the J gene lost 0 bases, with 8 bases spanning the gap.

The rearrangement links TRBV18 to TRBJ2-3; unclear D gene. The germline V and J ends were trimmed by 1 base and 3 bases, with 8 bases remaining between them. The CDR3 covers 14 residues. In germline, CDR1 is KGHSH, CDR2 LQKENI. The CDR3 bases are TGTGCCAGCTCACCACTGGTGGGAACAGATACGCAGTATTTT. It encodes CASSPLVGTDTQYF.

The chain has TRBV13 and TRBJ2-7; possible D gene TRBD1, 6 bases. CDR3 length: 14 residues. V lost 1 base and J 6 bases, leaving 13 bases between the germline ends. The V gene's germline CDR1 is PRHDT and CDR2 FYEKMQ (reference sequence). In DNA form, the CDR3 reads TGTGCCAGCAGCTTAGCTGGACAGCCGTCCGAGCAGTACTTC. It translates to CASSLAGQPSEQYF.